This record concerns one T cell receptor beta chain sequence. Its antigen is not yet known. Base qualities are not at hand, and no much larger clone is one base apart. The data are from a study of type 1 regulatory T cells (dated by TCRdb to about 2021). For context, the study as a whole: An in vitro protocol by which a Tr1-enriched, alloantigen-specific CD4 T cell product named T-allo10 was generated was characterized in the study. T-allo10 was under clinical evaluation in patients with hematological malignancies receiving allogeneic hematopoietic stem cell transplantation.

TCRdb names Illumina MiSeq as the instrument used. TCRdb trimmed the raw reads at Q25, called clones with MiXCR and kept productive beta chains. Merged by CDR3 protein, the rows form single entries marked with the most common genes and DNA. This sample gives about 24,000 distinct CDR3 sequences in total; about 45% of them show up just once. The ten largest clones represent roughly 5.2% of the sample. Cut back by 2 bases and 4 bases, the V and J ends lie 11 bases apart. The CDR3 runs 14 amino acids, cysteine and phenylalanine included. The CDR3 DNA has 42 bases and is translated from base 1. CDR1 and CDR2, looked up from the germline V gene, are MDHEN and SYDVKM.

The sequenced sample was cultured T cells, either the whole culture or a sorted T cell fraction (not recorded which). Recombination joined TRBV28 with TRBJ1-2; TRBD1 is perhaps the D gene, given 6 matching bases. This receptor was obtained from a human donor in good health. The CDR3 region has the sequence CASSLQGGLYGYTF. The nucleotide sequence reads as follows: TGTGCCAGCAGTTTACAAGGGGGACTCTATGGCTACACCTTC.